This TCR beta chain was sequenced during a study of T-cell reconstitution after alpha-beta-depleted transplantation in children. Regarding the study as a whole: Surviving recipient T cells and thymic progenitors produced the high day-60 TCRbeta diversity seen in some patients. T-cell numbers and diversity one year post-transplant derived largely from freshly generated T cells.

For TCRbeta, the library was prepared with unique molecular identifiers. TCRdb re-derived calls from the PCR reads in MiXCR, one entry per CDR3 protein. The repertoire has fewer than 750,000 distinct CDR3 sequences, about 23% of them found once; the top ten carry approximately 14%. As concerns this clonotype: The antigen remains unidentified.

The source was PBMCs, mostly from graft donor cells, collected 360 days after TCRalphabeta/CD19-depleted stem cell transplant. This sequence was found in a boy less than two years old who had a stem cell transplant for acute myeloid leukemia, so the T cells may come from the graft donor.

CDR3 sequence reads: CASSATGTGYEQYF. The CDR3, as DNA: TGTGCCAGCAGCGCAACCGGGACAGGGTACGAGCAGTACTTC. This chain uses TRBV2 with TRBJ2-7; TRBD1 aligns across 9 bases. Unmatched junction bases numbered 7, after V lost 6 bases and J lost 4 bases. CDR3 length: 14 residues. Germline CDR1 is SNHLY and CDR2 is FYNNEI. Using reference TRBV2 and TRBJ2-7 for the parts outside the CDR3, the full variable domain is EPEVTQTPSHQVTQMGQEVILRCVPISNHLYFYWYRQILGQKVEFLVSFYNNEISEKSEIFDDQFSVERPDGSNFTLKIRSTKLEDSAMYFCASSATGTGYEQYFGPGTRLTVT.